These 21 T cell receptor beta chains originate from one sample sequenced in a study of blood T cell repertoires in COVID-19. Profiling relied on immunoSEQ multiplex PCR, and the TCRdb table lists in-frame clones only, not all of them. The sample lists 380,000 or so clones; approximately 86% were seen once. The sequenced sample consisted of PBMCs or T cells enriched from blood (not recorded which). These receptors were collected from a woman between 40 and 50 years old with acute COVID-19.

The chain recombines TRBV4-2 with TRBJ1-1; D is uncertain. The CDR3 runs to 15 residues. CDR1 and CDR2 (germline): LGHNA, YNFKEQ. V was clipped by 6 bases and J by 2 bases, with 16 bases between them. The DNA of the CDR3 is TGTGCCAGCAGAGAAGACGGGATGGCTAACACTGAAGCTTTCTTT. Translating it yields CASREDGMANTEAFF.

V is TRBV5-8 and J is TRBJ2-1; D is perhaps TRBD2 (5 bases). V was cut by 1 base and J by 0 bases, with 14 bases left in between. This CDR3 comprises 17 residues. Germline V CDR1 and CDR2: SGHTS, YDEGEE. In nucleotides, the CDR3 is TGTGCCAGCAGCTTGTCCACCGGGGAACGCTCCTACAATGAGCAGTTCTTC. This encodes CASSLSTGERSYNEQFF.

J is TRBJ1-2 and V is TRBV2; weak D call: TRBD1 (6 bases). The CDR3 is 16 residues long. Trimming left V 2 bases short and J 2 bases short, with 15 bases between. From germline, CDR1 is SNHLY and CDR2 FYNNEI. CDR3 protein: CASSETGIVANYGYTF. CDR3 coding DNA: TGTGCCAGCAGTGAAACAGGGATCGTAGCGAACTATGGCTACACCTTC.

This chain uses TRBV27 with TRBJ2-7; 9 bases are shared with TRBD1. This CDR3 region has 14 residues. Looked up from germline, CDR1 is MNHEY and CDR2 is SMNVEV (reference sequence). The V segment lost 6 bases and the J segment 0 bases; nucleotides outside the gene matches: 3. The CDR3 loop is CASRGTGLSYEQYF. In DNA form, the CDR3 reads TGTGCCAGCAGGGGGACAGGGCTCTCCTACGAGCAGTACTTC.

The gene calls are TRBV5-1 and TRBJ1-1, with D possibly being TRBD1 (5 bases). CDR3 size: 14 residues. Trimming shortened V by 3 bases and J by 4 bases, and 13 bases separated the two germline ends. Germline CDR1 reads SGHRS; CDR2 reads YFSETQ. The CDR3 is CASSSQAPGTEAFF. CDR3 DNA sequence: TGCGCCAGCAGCTCACAGGCCCCGGGCACTGAAGCTTTCTTT.

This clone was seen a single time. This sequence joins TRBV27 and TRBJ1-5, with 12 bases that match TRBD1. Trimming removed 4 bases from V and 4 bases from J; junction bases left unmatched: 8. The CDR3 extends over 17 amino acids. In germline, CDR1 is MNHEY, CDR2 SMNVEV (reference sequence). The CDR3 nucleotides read TGTGCCAGCAGTTCATGGGGGACAGGGGGCGGAAATCAGCCCCAGCATTTT. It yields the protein CASSSWGTGGGNQPQHF.

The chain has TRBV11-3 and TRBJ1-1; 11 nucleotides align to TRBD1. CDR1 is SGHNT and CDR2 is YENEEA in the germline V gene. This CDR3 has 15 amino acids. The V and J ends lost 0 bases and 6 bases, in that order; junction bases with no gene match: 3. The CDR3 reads CASSLEGQGVPEAFF. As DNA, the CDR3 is TGTGCCAGCAGCTTAGAGGGACAGGGGGTCCCTGAAGCTTTCTTT.

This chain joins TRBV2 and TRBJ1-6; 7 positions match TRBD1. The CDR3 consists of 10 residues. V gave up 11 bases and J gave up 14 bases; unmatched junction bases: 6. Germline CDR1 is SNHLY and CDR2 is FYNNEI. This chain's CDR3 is CASRGEALHF. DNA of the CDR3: TGTGCCTCCAGGGGGGAAGCCCTCCACTTT.

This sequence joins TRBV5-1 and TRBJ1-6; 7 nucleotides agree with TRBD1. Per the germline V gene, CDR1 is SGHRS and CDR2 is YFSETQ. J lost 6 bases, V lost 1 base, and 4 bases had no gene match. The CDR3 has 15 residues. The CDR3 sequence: CASSLLGDSNSPLHF. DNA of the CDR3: TGCGCCAGCAGCTTGTTAGGGGACAGTAATTCACCCCTCCACTTT.

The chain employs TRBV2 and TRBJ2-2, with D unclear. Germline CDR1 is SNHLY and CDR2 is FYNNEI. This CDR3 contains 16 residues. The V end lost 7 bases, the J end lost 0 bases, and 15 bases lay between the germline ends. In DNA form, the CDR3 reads TGTGCCAGCACCGAGAGTAGGAGAACGAACACCGGGGAGCTGTTTTTT. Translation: CASTESRRTNTGELFF.

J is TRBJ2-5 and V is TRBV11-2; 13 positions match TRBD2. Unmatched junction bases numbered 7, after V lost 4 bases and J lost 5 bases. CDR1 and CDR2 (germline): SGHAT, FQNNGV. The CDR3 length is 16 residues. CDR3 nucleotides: TGTGCCAGCAGCTATACTAGCGGGGGGGCCGGGGAGACCCAGTACTTC. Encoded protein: CASSYTSGGAGETQYF.

The DNA of the CDR3 is TGTGCCTGGACGGTAGCCAAAAACATTCAGTACTTC. Translated, it gives CAWTVAKNIQYF. The chain is built from TRBV30 and TRBJ2-4; no definite D call. The CDR3 contains 12 residues. V lost 4 bases and J 0 bases, leaving 4 bases between the germline ends. Germline lookup yields CDR1 GTSNPN and CDR2 SVGIG (reference sequence).

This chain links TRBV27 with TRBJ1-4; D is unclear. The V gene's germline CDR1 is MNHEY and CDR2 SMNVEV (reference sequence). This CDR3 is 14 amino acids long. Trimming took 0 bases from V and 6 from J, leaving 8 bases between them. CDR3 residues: CASSLSRMDEKLFF. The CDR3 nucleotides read TGTGCCAGCAGTTTATCGCGTATGGATGAAAAACTGTTTTTT. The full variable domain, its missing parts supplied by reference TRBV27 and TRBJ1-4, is EAQVTQNPRYLITVTGKKLTVTCSQNMNHEYMSWYRQDPGLGLRQIYYSMNVEVTDKGDVPEGYKVSRKEKRNFPLILESPSPNQTSLYFCASSLSRMDEKLFFGSGTQLSVL.

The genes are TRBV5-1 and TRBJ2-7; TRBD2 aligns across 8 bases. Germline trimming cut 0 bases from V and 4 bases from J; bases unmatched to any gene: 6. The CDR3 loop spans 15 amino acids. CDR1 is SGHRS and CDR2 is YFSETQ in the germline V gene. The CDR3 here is CASSLAGRAGYEQYF. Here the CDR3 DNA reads TGCGCCAGCAGCTTGGCCGGGAGGGCTGGTTACGAGCAGTACTTC.

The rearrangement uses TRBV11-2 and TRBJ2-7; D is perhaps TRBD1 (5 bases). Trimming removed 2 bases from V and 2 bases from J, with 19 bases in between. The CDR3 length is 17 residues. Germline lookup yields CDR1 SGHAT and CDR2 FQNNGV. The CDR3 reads CASSLQRSDSSTYEQYF. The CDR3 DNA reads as TGTGCCAGCAGCTTACAGAGGTCTGACAGTTCAACCTACGAGCAGTACTTC.

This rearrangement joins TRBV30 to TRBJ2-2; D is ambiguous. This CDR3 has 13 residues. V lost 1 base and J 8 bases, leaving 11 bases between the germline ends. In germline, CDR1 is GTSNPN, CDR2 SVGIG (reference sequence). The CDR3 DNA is TGTGCCTGGAGTGAGACTCTCGGGGGGGAGCTGTTTTTT. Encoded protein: CAWSETLGGELFF.

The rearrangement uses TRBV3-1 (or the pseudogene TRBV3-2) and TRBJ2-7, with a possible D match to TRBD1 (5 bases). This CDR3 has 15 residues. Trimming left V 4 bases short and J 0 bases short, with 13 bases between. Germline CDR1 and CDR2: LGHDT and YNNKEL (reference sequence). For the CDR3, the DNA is TGTGCCAGCAGCCCAGCAACGGACAACTCCTACGAGCAGTACTTC. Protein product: CASSPATDNSYEQYF.

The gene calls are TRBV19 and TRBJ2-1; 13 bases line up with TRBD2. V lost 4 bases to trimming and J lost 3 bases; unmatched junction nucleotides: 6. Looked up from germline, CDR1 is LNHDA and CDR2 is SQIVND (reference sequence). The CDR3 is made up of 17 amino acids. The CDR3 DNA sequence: TGTGCCAGTAGTACCGGACTAGCGGGGGCGATCTACAATGAGCAGTTCTTC. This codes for CASSTGLAGAIYNEQFF. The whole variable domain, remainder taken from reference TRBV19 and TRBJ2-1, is DGGITQSPKYLFRKEGQNVTLSCEQNLNHDAMYWYRQDPGQGLRLIYYSQIVNDFQKGDIAEGYSVSREKKESFPLTVTSAQKNPTAFYLCASSTGLAGAIYNEQFFGPGTRLTVL.

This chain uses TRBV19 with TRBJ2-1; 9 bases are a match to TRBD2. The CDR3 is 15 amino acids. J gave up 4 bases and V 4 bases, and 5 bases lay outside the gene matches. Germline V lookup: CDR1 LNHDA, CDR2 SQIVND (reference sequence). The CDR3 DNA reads TGTGCCAGTAGTAGCGGGGGGGCCTTTTACAATGAGCAGTTCTTC. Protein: CASSSGGAFYNEQFF.

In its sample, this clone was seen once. This CDR3 reads CASSLASGGGGELFF. The DNA for the CDR3 is TGTGCCAGCAGCTTGGCCAGTGGAGGTGGCGGGGAGCTGTTTTTT. This chain uses TRBV5-4 with TRBJ2-2; possibly TRBD2 for D (5 bases). Looked up from germline, CDR1 is SGHNT and CDR2 is YYREEE (reference sequence). V was clipped by 0 bases and J by 7 bases, with 13 bases between them. The CDR3 is made up of 15 amino acids.

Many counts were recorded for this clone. CDR3 nucleotides: TGTGCCTGGATCAGGCAGAACACCGGGGAGCTGTTTTTT. This translates into CAWIRQNTGELFF. V is TRBV30 and J is TRBJ2-2; D remains unclear. The CDR3 spans 13 residues. The germline V gene encodes CDR1 GTSNPN and CDR2 SVGIG (reference sequence). V was pared by 4 bases and J by 1 base, with 7 bases between.